The clone carrying this T cell receptor (beta chain) was seen just once. These data belong to a study of blood T cell repertoires in COVID-19. Study information: Whether acute or convalescent, the COVID-19 samples came from the United States, Italy and Spain. In each case, the material was cDNA or gDNA derived from T cells, B-cell-depleted T cells, or PBMCs.

From germline, CDR1 is SGHRS and CDR2 YFSETQ. The CDR3 covers 15 residues. The V segment lost 4 bases and the J segment 4 bases; nucleotides outside the gene matches: 7. As processed by the authors: Scientists estimated how many nucleated cells there were by amplifying reference gene primers. Sequenced by immunoSEQ multiplex PCR; TCRdb stores in-frame clones only, minus some. For V, J and clone size, that table is used; D and trimming come from the DNA. The table records about 180,000 clones, 84% of them present only once. The specimen was peripheral blood. The chain is built from TRBV5-1 and TRBJ1-4; 7 bases map to TRBD1. The receptor was derived from a human donor in a cohort sampled during active COVID-19. The CDR3 DNA sequence: TGCGCCAGCAGCCCCTGGGACAGCTATAATGAAAAACTGTTTTTT. This codes for CASSPWDSYNEKLFF.